The source of this T cell receptor beta chain is a study of T cells in tumors after PD-1 blockade. Overall study context: Daily vismodegib 150 mg continued in a subset of anti-PD-1-treated patients. General study findings and limits: Blood contained about 43% of the tumor's TCR clonotypes.

The data were produced by immunoSEQ multiplex PCR, yet TCRdb's version contains in-frame clones alone and is incomplete. The sample contains around 35,000 clones, around 72% of which appear only once. The CDR3 totals 16 residues. Germline lookup yields CDR1 MNHEY and CDR2 SVGAGI. V was pared by 0 bases and J by 4 bases, with 7 bases of the junction left unmatched. Regarding this clone: Its antigen is still unknown.

The sample here was PBMCs, taken after anti-PD-1 treatment. The TCR sequence derives from a human donor with basal cell carcinoma. The rearrangement joins TRBV6-5 to TRBJ1-1, with 8 bases that match TRBD1. The CDR3 region has the DNA TGTGCCAGCAGTTACTCGGTAACAGGGGGAGGCACTGAAGCTTTCTTT. This encodes CASSYSVTGGGTEAFF.